What follows are 32 T cell receptor beta chains derived from one specimen sequenced in a study of cytotoxic CD8 clonotypes in ibrutinib-treated CLL. Produced via immunoSEQ multiplex PCR; TCRdb's table is partial and in-frame only. The table has fewer than 12,000 clones, about 80% seen once. The sequenced sample was PBMCs, obtained at disease progression, from a patient treated with ibrutinib. Receptors were obtained from a human donor with chronic lymphocytic leukemia.

The chain has TRBV19 and TRBJ1-2; D perhaps matches TRBD1 (5 bases). CDR1 and CDR2 (germline): LNHDA, SQIVND (reference sequence). With 3 bases removed from V and 1 base from J, the gap between germline ends came to 6 bases. The CDR3 runs 13 residues. The CDR3 coding sequence is TGTGCCAGTAGTATTCAGGGTAACTATGGCTACACCTTC. Amino acids: CASSIQGNYGYTF.

This rearrangement joins TRBV15 to TRBJ1-6; D unclear. Germline CDR1 is LNHNV and CDR2 is YYDKDF (reference sequence). V gave up 6 bases and J gave up 8 bases, with 11 bases separating them. CDR3 length: 13 residues. CDR3 sequence reads: CATRPPPDSPLHF. For the CDR3, the DNA is TGTGCCACCAGGCCCCCCCCGGATTCACCCCTCCACTTT.

This sequence joins TRBV5-1 and TRBJ2-2, with 13 bases aligning to TRBD2. Germline lookup yields CDR1 SGHRS and CDR2 YFSETQ. J gave up 0 bases and V 6 bases, and 2 bases lay outside the gene matches. The CDR3 consists of 16 residues. CDR3 nucleotide sequence: TGCGCCAGCACACTAGCGGGAGGGCCGAACACCGGGGAGCTGTTTTTT. Translation gives CASTLAGGPNTGELFF.

The CDR3 DNA follows: TGCGCCAGCAGTGACAGGCTTTCACCCCTCCACTTT. Translated: CASSDRLSPLHF. The chain has TRBV4-1 and TRBJ1-6; possibly TRBD1 for D (6 bases). This CDR3 has 12 residues. Per germline, CDR1 MGHRA and CDR2 YSYEKL. Trimming cost V 6 bases and J 9 bases, with 9 bases left between them.

In the case of this clone: One end of the junction is discordant with germline, which a read error may explain. The chain is built from TRBV5-1 and TRBJ2-1; TRBD2 aligns across 11 bases. The CDR3 has 15 amino acids. Germline CDR1 is SGHRS and CDR2 is YFSETQ. CDR3 bases: TGCGCCAGCAGCTTTAGCGGGGGGGCCTATAATGAGCAGTTCTTC. Its translation is CASSFSGGAYNEQFF.

The chain has TRBV5-6 and TRBJ1-1; 7 bases align to TRBD1. J was trimmed by 4 bases and V by 4 bases; bases with no gene match: 10. Germline lookup yields CDR1 SGHDT and CDR2 YYEEEE. The CDR3 contains 15 residues. CDR3 DNA sequence: TGTGCCAGCAGCCACGGGGACAGATTGATCACTGAAGCTTTCTTT. Translation: CASSHGDRLITEAFF.

The genes are TRBV7-9 and TRBJ1-4; D might be TRBD1 (6 bases). With 5 bases removed from V and 6 bases from J, the gap between germline ends came to 19 bases. CDR3 length: 16 amino acids. Germline lookup yields CDR1 SEHNR and CDR2 FQNEAQ (reference sequence). CDR3 amino acids: CASSDHDRSTYEKLFF. CDR3 DNA sequence: TGTGCCAGCAGCGACCACGACAGGTCTACTTATGAAAAACTGTTTTTT.

The genes are TRBV27 and TRBJ2-2; D perhaps matches TRBD1 (6 bases). The CDR3 runs 15 residues. Germline CDR1 and CDR2: MNHEY and SMNVEV (reference sequence). Trimming removed 5 bases from V and 4 bases from J, with 14 bases in between. The CDR3 sequence is CASSPGQTGTGELFF. The CDR3 DNA follows: TGTGCCAGCAGTCCCGGACAGACTGGCACCGGGGAGCTGTTTTTT.

This clone came up a few times. V gene TRBV7-3 combines with J gene TRBJ1-3; the match to TRBD1 covers 7 bases. Germline V gene lookup returns CDR1 SGHTA and CDR2 FQGTGA. The CDR3 consists of 15 residues. Trimming at V came to 2 bases and at J to 2 bases, leaving 3 bases not matched to a gene. The CDR3 DNA is TGTGCCAGCAGCTTAGATGGGACAGCTGGAAACACCATATATTTT. This sequence encodes CASSLDGTAGNTIYF.

The chain uses TRBV27 and TRBJ2-3; 10 bases match TRBD2. CDR1 is MNHEY and CDR2 is SMNVEV in the germline V gene (reference sequence). V shed 3 bases, J shed 4 bases, and the junction held 19 bases outside the gene matches. CDR3 length: 20 residues. This CDR3 reads CASSLGSPGRLAGASDTQYF. The CDR3 DNA reads as TGTGCCAGCAGTTTGGGGAGCCCCGGGAGGCTAGCGGGAGCATCAGATACGCAGTATTTT.

The rearrangement links TRBV2 to TRBJ1-1; 8 nucleotides match TRBD1. The CDR3 is 17 amino acids. Germline CDR1 SNHLY, CDR2 FYNNEI. The V and J ends lost 6 bases and 0 bases, in that order; junction bases with no gene match: 12. The CDR3 region is CASRSGRQGTMNTEAFF. CDR3 coding DNA: TGTGCCAGCAGGTCCGGGAGACAGGGGACCATGAACACTGAAGCTTTCTTT.

The rearrangement joins TRBV4-1 to TRBJ2-1, with D unresolved. Trimming shortened V by 2 bases and J by 5 bases, and 10 bases separated the two germline ends. This CDR3 is built from 14 residues. Germline-derived CDR1 and CDR2 are MGHRA and YSYEKL. CDR3 DNA sequence: TGCGCCAGCAGCCAACACGTAGTAAACAATGAGCAGTTCTTC. It translates to CASSQHVVNNEQFF.

V is TRBV15 and J is TRBJ1-2; D is unclear. With 2 bases removed from V and 6 bases from J, the gap between germline ends came to 22 bases. The germline V gene encodes CDR1 LNHNV and CDR2 YYDKDF (reference sequence). This CDR3 region has 17 residues. CDR3 protein: CATSRYNSGSRTDGYTF. DNA for the CDR3: TGTGCCACCAGCAGATACAATTCCGGGTCCCGGACGGATGGCTACACCTTC.

This clone came up a few times. The gene calls are TRBV5-4 and TRBJ2-5; D gene ambiguous. Germline lookup yields CDR1 SGHNT and CDR2 YYREEE (reference sequence). The CDR3 is 13 residues long. Trimming left V 3 bases short and J 1 base short, with 7 bases between. The CDR3 nucleotides are TGTGCCAGCAGCTCAGGTCTCCAAGAGACCCAGTACTTC. It translates to CASSSGLQETQYF.

V gene TRBV27 combines with J gene TRBJ1-2; tentatively, D is TRBD1 (5 bases). Per germline, CDR1 MNHEY and CDR2 SMNVEV (reference sequence). V was cut by 6 bases and J by 9 bases, with 17 bases left in between. The CDR3 length is 13 residues. The DNA for the CDR3 is TGTGCCAGCAGCACATGGGACGGAACCAGCTACACCTTC. It yields the protein CASSTWDGTSYTF.

The V and J genes are TRBV6-5 and TRBJ1-5; D remains ambiguous. Germline-derived CDR1 and CDR2 are MNHEY and SVGAGI. The CDR3 covers 14 residues. The V end was cut by 7 bases, the J end by 2 bases, with 12 bases between. The CDR3 protein is CASNPGSGNQPQHF. The CDR3 DNA is TGTGCCAGCAATCCGGGGTCGGGCAATCAGCCCCAGCATTTT.

Remarks on this clone: Relative to the germline gene, one junction end is altered; a read error may explain this. The V call is TRBV6-6, the J call TRBJ2-3; 7 bases align to TRBD2. The germline V gene encodes CDR1 MNHNY and CDR2 SVGAGI (reference sequence). This CDR3 is built from 12 residues. The CDR3 coding sequence is TGTGCCAGCAGTCTACTGAGGGAGGGCCTGGATTTT. Translated: CASSLLREGLDF.

The chain is built from TRBV18 and TRBJ1-4; D gene unclear. V lost 3 bases, J lost 7 bases, and 15 bases lay in between. The germline CDR1 and CDR2 sequences are KGHSH and LQKENI. The CDR3 consists of 15 residues. The CDR3 nucleotides read TGTGCCAGCTCACCTGAGGCGGGTAGTTTTGAAAAACTGTTTTTT. It yields the protein CASSPEAGSFEKLFF.

The chain carries TRBV28 and TRBJ2-1, with 9 bases fitting TRBD2. Germline V gene data show CDR1 as MDHEN and CDR2 as SYDVKM. The V segment lost 5 bases and the J segment 4 bases; nucleotides outside the gene matches: 9. This CDR3 spans 16 amino acids. CDR3 residues: CASSPRGSGSYNEQFF. In DNA, the CDR3 is TGTGCCAGCAGTCCTCGGGGTAGCGGGAGTTACAATGAGCAGTTCTTC.

The gene calls are TRBV7-9 and TRBJ1-5; D unclear. This CDR3 comprises 15 residues. V was pared by 3 bases and J by 4 bases, with 13 bases between. Germline V gene sequence: CDR1 SEHNR, CDR2 FQNEAQ (reference sequence). CDR3 residues: CASSFSRVLNQPQHF. CDR3 in DNA: TGTGCCAGCAGCTTTTCTAGGGTTTTAAATCAGCCCCAGCATTTT.

V and J are TRBV5-6 and TRBJ2-7; no reliable D call. Looked up from germline, CDR1 is SGHDT and CDR2 is YYEEEE. This CDR3 contains 14 residues. Between the trimmed V and J ends, which lost 4 bases and 2 bases, there was a span of 13 bases. The CDR3 coding sequence is TGTGCCAGCAGCCCGGATGCACGGGCCTACGAGCAGTACTTC. It is translated as CASSPDARAYEQYF. The entire variable domain, with the rest obtained from reference TRBV5-6 and TRBJ2-7, is as follows: DAGVTQSPTHLIKTRGQQVTLRCSPKSGHDTVSWYQQALGQGPQFIFQYYEEEERQRGNFPDRFSGHQFPNYSSELNVNALLLGDSALYLCASSPDARAYEQYFGPGTRLTVT.

The chain has TRBV7-9 and TRBJ2-7; D gene ambiguous. The V gene's germline CDR1 is SEHNR and CDR2 FQNEAQ (reference sequence). The CDR3 is 11 residues long. V lost 10 bases, J lost 4 bases, and 11 bases lay in between. The CDR3 loop reads CATSNFYEQYF. Here the CDR3 DNA reads TGTGCCACCTCCAATTTTTACGAGCAGTACTTC.

The sample holds a few counts of this clone. The rearrangement joins TRBV5-4 to TRBJ2-3; unclear D gene. The germline V gene encodes CDR1 SGHNT and CDR2 YYREEE (reference sequence). V dropped 2 bases and J dropped 3 bases, with 19 bases sitting between them. The CDR3 is 17 amino acids. The CDR3 protein is CASSFARQDEGTDTQYF. The DNA for the CDR3 is TGTGCCAGCAGCTTTGCCCGGCAGGATGAAGGGACAGATACGCAGTATTTT.

This chain uses TRBV6-5 with TRBJ1-2; D ambiguous. This CDR3 region has 15 residues. With 4 bases removed from V and 7 bases from J, the gap between germline ends came to 19 bases. Germline CDR1 reads MNHEY; CDR2 reads SVGAGI. The CDR3 loop reads CASSSLFGGKAGYTF. CDR3 in DNA: TGTGCCAGCAGTTCCCTCTTCGGAGGGAAGGCTGGCTACACCTTC.

The chain joins TRBV19 to TRBJ1-3; possibly TRBD1 for D (6 bases). The CDR3 is made up of 15 amino acids. The ends were cut back, 5 bases at V and 0 bases at J, with 11 bases in the middle. Germline assignment: CDR1 LNHDA and CDR2 SQIVND (reference sequence). The DNA of the CDR3 is TGTGCCAGTAGTGGCAGGGGAGGCTCTGGAAACACCATATATTTT. Protein product: CASSGRGGSGNTIYF.

DNA for the CDR3: TGTGCCAGTAGCAGCTCCGGGGCAGGAGTGAATTCACCCCTCCACTTT. The encoded protein is CASSSSGAGVNSPLHF. J is TRBJ1-6 and V is TRBV19; D may be TRBD1 (5 bases). The CDR3 has 16 amino acids. The V end lost 6 bases, the J end lost 7 bases, and 19 bases lay between the germline ends. Germline-derived CDR1 and CDR2 are LNHDA and SQIVND (reference sequence).

The chain recombines TRBV7-3 with TRBJ1-2; TRBD1 might be the D (6 bases). Germline V CDR1 and CDR2: SGHTA, FQGTGA. The CDR3 loop spans 14 amino acids. Trimming pared 2 bases from V and 4 bases from J, leaving 11 bases between. CDR3 in DNA: TGTGCCAGCAGCTTACGTTCAGGGGCCTATGGCTACACCTTC. It translates to CASSLRSGAYGYTF.

The gene calls are TRBV18 and TRBJ2-7; TRBD2 is a possible D gene (5 bases). This CDR3 has 15 amino acids. The V and J ends lost 0 bases and 3 bases respectively, with 12 bases between them. Germline V gene lookup returns CDR1 KGHSH and CDR2 LQKENI. CDR3 DNA: TGTGCCAGCTCACCACCAAATAAAGGGAGCTACGAGCAGTACTTC. Translating gives CASSPPNKGSYEQYF.

This chain's CDR3 is CATSNGGPGNTIYF. The CDR3 DNA follows: TGTGCCACCAGCAATGGGGGGCCTGGAAACACCATATATTTT. J is TRBJ1-3 and V is TRBV15; possible D gene TRBD1, 6 bases. Germline V lookup: CDR1 LNHNV, CDR2 YYDKDF (reference sequence). The germline V and J ends were trimmed by 4 bases and 2 bases, with 9 bases remaining between them. There are 14 residues in the CDR3.

V usage is TRBV2 and J usage is TRBJ2-7, with 10 bases aligning to TRBD1. This CDR3 comprises 15 residues. Losses at the gene ends were 1 base for V and 6 bases for J; bases not matched to a gene: 6. The V gene's germline CDR1 is SNHLY and CDR2 FYNNEI. The CDR3 loop reads CASSEVPGQGSEQYF. CDR3 sequence (DNA): TGTGCCAGCAGTGAAGTCCCGGGACAGGGGAGCGAGCAGTACTTC.

The chain links TRBV18 to TRBJ1-2; 9 bases are a match to TRBD1. CDR3 length equals 12 residues. Germline-derived CDR1 and CDR2 are KGHSH and LQKENI. The V gene end was trimmed by 6 bases and the J gene end by 8 bases; junction bases not matched to a gene: 4. The CDR3 nucleotides read TGTGCCAGCTCCACGACAGGGGGAGGCTACACCTTC. Amino acids: CASSTTGGGYTF.

The chain has TRBV11-2 and TRBJ2-2; D is possibly TRBD1 (6 bases). Germline CDR1 is SGHAT and CDR2 is FQNNGV. V was clipped by 7 bases and J by 5 bases, with 11 bases between them. The CDR3 length is 13 residues. The CDR3 loop is CASNRVRTGELFF. The CDR3 DNA sequence: TGTGCCAGCAACAGGGTTCGGACCGGGGAGCTGTTTTTT. The variable domain in full, with the rest retrieved from reference TRBV11-2 and TRBJ2-2, is EAGVAQSPRYKIIEKRQSVAFWCNPISGHATLYWYQQILGQGPKLLIQFQNNGVVDDSQLPKDRFSAERLKGVDSTLKIQPAKLEDSAVYLCASNRVRTGELFFGEGSRLTVL.